Below are 14 T cell receptor beta chains sequenced from a single sample in a study of cytomegalovirus exposure and HLA in healthy donors (dated by TCRdb to about 2017). The protocol used for the library was the immunoSEQ multiplex PCR assay. Drawn from immuneACCESS, this table holds only the in-frame rearrangements with V and J called that TCRdb kept. Clones are partly lost; checked studies trace under half to an unresolved V gene and leave the rest unexplained. The sample table contains about 150,000 clones; only one count was recorded for 86% of them. The top ten constitute around 22% of the sample. Material for sequencing was PBMCs. The receptors derive from a man aged 18 to 35 in good health and CMV-seropositive.

The rearrangement links TRBV18 to TRBJ1-5; D remains unclear. From germline, CDR1 is KGHSH and CDR2 LQKENI. The CDR3 runs 15 residues. Deletions cut 5 bases from V and 1 base from J, with 12 bases between. CDR3 loop: CASSKRGESNQPQHF. Here the CDR3 DNA reads TGTGCCAGCTCAAAACGGGGAGAAAGCAATCAGCCCCAGCATTTT.

The chain employs TRBV9 and TRBJ2-2, with TRBD2 matching over 11 bases. The CDR3 loop spans 17 amino acids. The V segment lost 3 bases and the J segment 2 bases; nucleotides outside the gene matches: 6. CDR1 is SGDLS, CDR2 YYNGEE, per germline. As DNA, the CDR3 is TGTGCCAGCAGCGCTCGACTAGCGGGGACCAACACCGGGGAGCTGTTTTTT. It is translated as CASSARLAGTNTGELFF. Using reference TRBV9 and TRBJ2-2 for the parts outside the CDR3, the full variable domain is DSGVTQTPKHLITATGQRVTLRCSPRSGDLSVYWYQQSLDQGLQFLIQYYNGEERAKGNILERFSAQQFPDLHSELNLSSLELGDSALYFCASSARLAGTNTGELFFGEGSRLTVL.

The chain joins TRBV6-5 to TRBJ1-5; no clear D gene. The germline V and J ends were trimmed by 4 bases and 9 bases, with 13 bases remaining between them. The CDR3 runs 13 residues. Germline CDR1 MNHEY, CDR2 SVGAGI. The CDR3 loop reads CASSSRPGGPQHF. In nucleotides, the CDR3 is TGTGCCAGCAGTTCCCGGCCCGGAGGGCCCCAGCATTTT.

The gene calls are TRBV2 and TRBJ1-1, with 8 nucleotides matching TRBD1. This CDR3 is 13 amino acids long. V lost 6 bases, J lost 7 bases, and 7 bases stayed unmatched. From germline, CDR1 is SNHLY and CDR2 FYNNEI. This CDR3 reads CASRGTGVIEAFF. The CDR3 region has the DNA TGTGCCAGCAGAGGGACAGGCGTGATTGAAGCTTTCTTT.

The chain employs TRBV9 and TRBJ2-3; 8 bases agree with TRBD1. Germline V gives CDR1 SGDLS, CDR2 YYNGEE. V was pared by 3 bases and J by 4 bases, with 4 bases of the junction left unmatched. This CDR3 is built from 14 residues. This chain's CDR3 is CASSAGQGADTQYF. The CDR3 DNA reads TGTGCCAGCAGCGCTGGACAGGGCGCAGATACGCAGTATTTT. The full variable domain, completed using reference TRBV9 and TRBJ2-3, is DSGVTQTPKHLITATGQRVTLRCSPRSGDLSVYWYQQSLDQGLQFLIQYYNGEERAKGNILERFSAQQFPDLHSELNLSSLELGDSALYFCASSAGQGADTQYFGPGTRLTVL.

The chain uses TRBV6-5 and TRBJ1-2, with 10 bases matching TRBD1. Unmatched junction bases numbered 6, after V lost 6 bases and J lost 8 bases. This CDR3 region has 13 residues. Germline V gives CDR1 MNHEY, CDR2 SVGAGI. The CDR3 DNA reads as TGTGCCAGCAGATGGGACAGGGGTGGCGGCTACACCTTC. This translates into CASRWDRGGGYTF.

The rearrangement joins TRBV11-3 to TRBJ2-5, with D perhaps TRBD2 (5 bases). The V end was cut by 5 bases, the J end by 5 bases, with 12 bases between. This CDR3 is 13 amino acids long. CDR1 SGHNT and CDR2 YENEEA come from the germline V gene. The CDR3 nucleotides read TGTGCCAGCAGCCCATCGGGCGGGGAGACCCAGTACTTC. Translated: CASSPSGGETQYF.

The chain links TRBV30 to TRBJ2-7, with a possible D match to TRBD1 (6 bases). Trimming took 4 bases from V and 0 from J, leaving 10 bases between them. Germline CDR1 reads GTSNPN; CDR2 reads SVGIG (reference sequence). There are 13 residues in the CDR3. CDR3 residues: CAWTQGLSYEQYF. In nucleotides, the CDR3 is TGTGCCTGGACCCAGGGGCTCTCCTACGAGCAGTACTTC.

V usage is TRBV27 and J usage is TRBJ2-5; D not resolved. Trimming removed 2 bases from V and 4 bases from J, with 11 bases in between. This CDR3 has 14 residues. The germline gives CDR1 MNHEY, CDR2 SMNVEV (reference sequence). DNA for the CDR3: TGTGCCAGCAGTTTAGGTGTCACTCCAGAGACCCAGTACTTC. Encoded protein: CASSLGVTPETQYF.

This clone was picked up a small number of times. CDR3 nucleotide sequence: TGTGCCAGCAGAGGACAGGGGGCCTACGAGCAGTACTTC. It yields the protein CASRGQGAYEQYF. This sequence joins TRBV6-5 and TRBJ2-7; TRBD1 matches at 10 bases. Germline V gene data show CDR1 as MNHEY and CDR2 as SVGAGI. CDR3 size: 13 residues. Germline trimming cut 6 bases from V and 2 bases from J; bases unmatched to any gene: 1.

The count of this clone is one. This chain connects TRBV6-5 to TRBJ1-2, with TRBD1 matching over 10 bases. V dropped 4 bases and J dropped 2; count of bases not matched to a gene: 7. Germline-derived CDR1 and CDR2 are MNHEY and SVGAGI. The CDR3 consists of 16 residues. The CDR3 reads CASSSTRTGGNYGYTF. Written as DNA, the CDR3 is TGTGCCAGCAGTTCGACACGGACAGGGGGGAACTATGGCTACACCTTC.

This clone has a handful of counts. The V gene is TRBV30, the J gene TRBJ1-2; possibly TRBD1 for D (5 bases). Per the germline V gene, CDR1 is GTSNPN and CDR2 is SVGIG (reference sequence). V shed 3 bases and J shed 2 bases, with 7 bases lying between them. The CDR3 consists of 12 residues. The CDR3 region is CAWRAGNYGYTF. The CDR3, as DNA: TGTGCCTGGAGAGCAGGGAACTATGGCTACACCTTC.

The chain employs TRBV5-4 and TRBJ2-3; the D gene is possibly TRBD2 (5 bases). The germline V gene has CDR1 SGHNT and CDR2 YYREEE (reference sequence). There are 16 residues in the CDR3. Between the trimmed V and J ends, which lost 4 bases and 1 base, there was a span of 16 bases. In nucleotides, the CDR3 is TGTGCCAGCAGCGCTGGAGGCAGCGTGCGCACAGATACGCAGTATTTT. As protein: CASSAGGSVRTDTQYF.

The CDR3, as DNA: TGTGCCAGCAGTACAAGACAGGGGGAAGAGACCCAGTACTTC. Its protein product is CASSTRQGEETQYF. The chain joins TRBV27 to TRBJ2-5, with TRBD1 matching over 9 bases. V was pared by 5 bases and J by 3 bases, with 4 bases of the junction left unmatched. Germline V gene lookup returns CDR1 MNHEY and CDR2 SMNVEV (reference sequence). There are 14 residues in the CDR3.